This T cell receptor (beta chain) was obtained from a study of T cell responses to AZD1222 COVID-19 vaccine. General study results and limits: With dominance at 160-218 and 743-854, vaccine-associated CD4 TCRs spanned spike. Repertoire sampling was restricted to post-peak T cell response timepoints. Baseline seropositivity occurred in only six or seven AZD1222 recipients.

With regard to this clone: Its antigen is currently unknown.

Profiling relied on immunoSEQ multiplex PCR, and the TCRdb table lists in-frame clones only, not all of them. Of 90,000 to 150,000 clones in the sample, around 89% were seen once. The CDR3 has 16 amino acids. The specimen was peripheral blood, collected on day 0 of AZD1222 vaccination. The TCR sequence derives from an adult in good health. The J gene is TRBJ2-5, the V gene TRBV21-1; TRBD2, the table's D call, lacks a check against the DNA. TRBV21-1 is an annotated pseudogene. In nucleotides, the CDR3 is TGTGCCAGCAGCCCACGGGGGGATTCAGAGGGAGAGACCCAGTACTTC. Encoded protein: CASSPRGDSEGETQYF.